This T cell receptor beta chain was captured by sequencing in a study of T cells in Graves' hyperthyroidism and ophthalmopathy. Broader study findings: The blood repertoire included most of the expanded thyroid clonotypes above 0.001.

This clonotype has only a few counts. Its target is unknown. CDR1 and CDR2 (germline): MNHEY, SMNVEV (reference sequence). V dropped 5 bases and J dropped 0; count of bases not matched to a gene: 5. There are 17 residues in the CDR3. Patients counted as stable if ophthalmopathy did not develop within 18 months. Uncontrolled infection, other autoimmune disease, pregnancy and lactation each barred patients from inclusion. PBMCs were sourced from approximately 10 ml fresh peripheral blood. Amplification of TCR beta CDR3 regions used RNA as the template. When the TCR CDR3 underwent first-round RT-PCR, the HTBI primer set was used. TCRdb processed the multiplex PCR reads anew with MiXCR; each CDR3 protein has one entry. The repertoire holds some 700,000 distinct CDR3 sequences, with about 18% as singletons.

The sequence came from a man aged 50 or older with Graves' hyperthyroidism. This rearrangement joins TRBV27 to TRBJ1-6, with 9 positions matching TRBD1. The source material was blood. The CDR3 bases are TGTGCCAGCAGTCCGCGGGACAGGGTCTCCTATAATTCACCCCTCCACTTT. This gives the protein CASSPRDRVSYNSPLHF.